This TCR beta chain was found in a study of T cells in Graves' hyperthyroidism and ophthalmopathy. This CDR3 has 15 amino acids. It was uncontrolled infection, other autoimmune disease, pregnancy or lactation that excluded patients. The authors took PBMCs from 10 ml fresh peripheral blood. Researchers amplified the TCR beta CDR3 regions from RNA transcripts. The HTBI primer set drove a first-round RT-PCR of the TCR CDR3. MiXCR was run by TCRdb on the multiplex PCR reads, yielding one entry per CDR3 protein. The table shows about 380,000 distinct CDR3 sequences, with around a sixth occurring only once. With respect to this clonotype: At one end the junction does not follow the germline gene, possibly because of a read error.

The specimen sequenced was blood. This clonotype was sampled from a man aged 18 to 29 with Graves' ophthalmopathy. This chain connects TRBV12-3 or TRBV12-4 to TRBJ2-3; 8 bases map to TRBD2. The CDR3 protein is CTSSLPRGGADTQYF. The CDR3 DNA reads TGTACCAGCAGTTTACCCCGGGGGGGGGCAGATACGCAGTATTTT.